The entry that follows covers one TCR beta chain sequence. Its target antigen remains unknown. No base-level quality is on record; no much larger clone is a single base apart. These data come from a study of technical replicates of blood from a few donors (dated by TCRdb to the late 2010s). Libraries came from the immunoSEQ multiplex PCR assay. TCRdb holds this immuneACCESS table with in-frame rearrangements only. Some clones are missing; in checked studies, unresolved V genes explain under half, and the rest has no known cause. A total of some 87,000 clones appear in this sample, more than 85% of them only once. The ten largest clones take up around 0.4% of the sample. This clonotype was obtained from a human donor in good health. The sequencing input was T cells isolated from PBMCs.

CDR3 protein: CASSLGRDRVTDTQYF. DNA sequence: TGTGCCAGCAGCTTAGGCCGGGACAGGGTAACAGATACGCAGTATTTT. Here the chain combines TRBV11-2 and TRBJ2-3; TRBD1 lines up with 9 middle nucleotides. CDR1 and CDR2 (SGHAT, FQNNGV) derive from the germline V gene. Its CDR3 holds 16 amino acids, cysteine through phenylalanine. The entry retains the CDR3 DNA only, 48 bases that are in frame from base 1. V is cut back by 1 base and J by 3 bases, with 5 bases in the junction unmatched.